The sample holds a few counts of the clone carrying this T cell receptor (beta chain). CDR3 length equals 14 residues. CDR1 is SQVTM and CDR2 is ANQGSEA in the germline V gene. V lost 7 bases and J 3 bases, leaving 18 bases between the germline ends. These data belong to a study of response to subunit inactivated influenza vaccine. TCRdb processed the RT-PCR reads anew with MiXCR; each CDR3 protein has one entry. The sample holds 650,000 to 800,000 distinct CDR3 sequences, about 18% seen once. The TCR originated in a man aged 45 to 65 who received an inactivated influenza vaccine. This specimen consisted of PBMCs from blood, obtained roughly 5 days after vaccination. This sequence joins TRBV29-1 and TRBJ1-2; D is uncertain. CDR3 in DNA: TGCAGCGCTGGCAACGGGAGACGGGACTATGGCTACACCTTC. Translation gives CSAGNGRRDYGYTF.